This T cell receptor beta chain was identified during a study of shared T cell receptors in the human thymus. With 4 bases clipped from V and 5 bases from J, the junction kept 9 bases outside the gene matches. Germline CDR1 reads SGHRS; CDR2 reads YFSETQ. The CDR3 has 15 residues. The method was immunoSEQ multiplex PCR; TCRdb's version includes in-frame clones alone and lacks a portion of them. Seen here are about 710,000 clones, around 87% observed once, and the top ten hold about 0.0094%. In addition, the sample was reused for a study of human thymus T cells. This second study says: Healthy Finnish infants having corrective surgery for congenital heart defects served as donors. The thymus was resected at corrective cardiac surgery. Usage of V and J genes appeared biased in thymic and blood repertoires. Thymic repertoires from unrelated individuals overlapped highly, related research reported.

The chain is built from TRBV5-1 and TRBJ1-1, with TRBD1 matching 9 bases. The source is a boy under two years old with a congenital heart defect. The sequencing input was thymocytes. The CDR3 DNA reads as TGCGCCAGCAGCCTTCCCACAGGGGGCGCAACTGAAGCTTTCTTT. This gives the protein CASSLPTGGATEAFF.